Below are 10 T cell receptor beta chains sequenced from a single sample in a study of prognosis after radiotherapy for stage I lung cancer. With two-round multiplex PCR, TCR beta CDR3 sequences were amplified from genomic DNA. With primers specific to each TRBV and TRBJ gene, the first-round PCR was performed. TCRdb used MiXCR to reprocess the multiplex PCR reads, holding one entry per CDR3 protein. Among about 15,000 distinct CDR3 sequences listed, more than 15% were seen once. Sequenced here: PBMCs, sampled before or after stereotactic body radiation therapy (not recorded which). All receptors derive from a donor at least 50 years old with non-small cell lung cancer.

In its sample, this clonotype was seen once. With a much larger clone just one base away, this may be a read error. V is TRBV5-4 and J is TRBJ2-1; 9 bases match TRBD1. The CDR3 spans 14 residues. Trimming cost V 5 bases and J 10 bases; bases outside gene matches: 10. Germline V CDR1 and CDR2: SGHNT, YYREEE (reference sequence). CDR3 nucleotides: TGTGCCAGCAGTTCGGGACAGGGTTCCTACGAGCAGTTCTTC. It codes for CASSSGQGSYEQFF. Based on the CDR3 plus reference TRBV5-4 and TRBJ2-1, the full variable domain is ETGVTQSPTHLIKTRGQQVTLRCSSQSGHNTVSWYQQALGQGPQFIFQYYREEENGRGNFPPRFSGLQFPNYSSELNVNALELDDSALYLCASSSGQGSYEQFFGPGTRLTVL.

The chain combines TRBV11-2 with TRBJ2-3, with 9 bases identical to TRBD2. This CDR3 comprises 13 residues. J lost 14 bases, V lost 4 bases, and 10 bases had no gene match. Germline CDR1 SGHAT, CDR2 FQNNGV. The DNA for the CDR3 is TGTGCCAGCAGCTCTATACTAGCGGGCCCGCCGTATTTT. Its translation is CASSSILAGPPYF.

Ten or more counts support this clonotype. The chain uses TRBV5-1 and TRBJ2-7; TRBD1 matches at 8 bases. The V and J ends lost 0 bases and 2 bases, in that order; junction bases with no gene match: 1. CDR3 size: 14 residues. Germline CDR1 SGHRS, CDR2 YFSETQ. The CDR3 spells CASSLGDRTYEQYV. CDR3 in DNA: TGCGCCAGCAGCTTGGGGGACAGGACCTACGAGCAGTACGTC.

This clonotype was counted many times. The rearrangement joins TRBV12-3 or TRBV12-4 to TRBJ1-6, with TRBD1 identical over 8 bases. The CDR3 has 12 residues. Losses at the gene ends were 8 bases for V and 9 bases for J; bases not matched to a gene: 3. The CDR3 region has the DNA TGTGCCAGCGGGGACAGGTTTTCACCCCTCCACTTT. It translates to CASGDRFSPLHF.

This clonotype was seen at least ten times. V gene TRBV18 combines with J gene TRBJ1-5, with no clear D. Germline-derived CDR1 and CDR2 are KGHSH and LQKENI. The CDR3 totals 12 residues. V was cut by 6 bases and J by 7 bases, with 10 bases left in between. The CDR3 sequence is CASSGYGQPQHF. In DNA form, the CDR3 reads TGTGCCAGCTCTGGGTATGGCCAGCCCCAGCATTTT.

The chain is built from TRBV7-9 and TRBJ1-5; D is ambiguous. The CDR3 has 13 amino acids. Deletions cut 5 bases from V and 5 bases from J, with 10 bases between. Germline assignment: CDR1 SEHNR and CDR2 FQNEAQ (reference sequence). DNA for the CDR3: TGTGCCAGCAGCGGCATAAGAGATCAGCCCCAGCATTTT. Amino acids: CASSGIRDQPQHF.

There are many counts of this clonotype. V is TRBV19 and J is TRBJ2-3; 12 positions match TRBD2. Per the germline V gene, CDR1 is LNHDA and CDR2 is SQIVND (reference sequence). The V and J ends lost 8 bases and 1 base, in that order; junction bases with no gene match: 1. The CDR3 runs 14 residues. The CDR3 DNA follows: TGTGCCAGTCGACTAGCGGGAGGCACAGATACGCAGTATTTT. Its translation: CASRLAGGTDTQYF.

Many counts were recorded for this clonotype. The CDR3 nucleotides are TGTGCCAGCAGTCGACAGGTTAATGAAAAACTGTTTTTT. Residues: CASSRQVNEKLFF. This rearrangement joins TRBV11-2 to TRBJ1-4; TRBD1 might be the D (6 bases). The CDR3 spans 13 residues. Trimming took off 6 bases at V and 4 bases at J, with 9 bases between the two ends. Looked up from germline, CDR1 is SGHAT and CDR2 is FQNNGV.

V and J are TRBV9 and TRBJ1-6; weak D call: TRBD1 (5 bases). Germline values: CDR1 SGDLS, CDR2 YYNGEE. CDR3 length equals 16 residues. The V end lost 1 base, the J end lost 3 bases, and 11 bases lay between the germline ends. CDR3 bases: TGTGCCAGCAGCGTAAGGGACTCCCTCTATAATTCACCCCTCCACTTT. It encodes CASSVRDSLYNSPLHF.

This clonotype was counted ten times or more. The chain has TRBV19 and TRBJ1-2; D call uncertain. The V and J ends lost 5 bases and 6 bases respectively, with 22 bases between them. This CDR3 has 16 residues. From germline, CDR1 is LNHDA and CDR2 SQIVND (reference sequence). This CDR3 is CASSPRGDHGGDGYTF. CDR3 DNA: TGTGCCAGTAGTCCTCGAGGCGACCATGGTGGGGATGGCTACACCTTC. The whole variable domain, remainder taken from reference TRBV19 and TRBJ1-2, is DGGITQSPKYLFRKEGQNVTLSCEQNLNHDAMYWYRQDPGQGLRLIYYSQIVNDFQKGDIAEGYSVSREKKESFPLTVTSAQKNPTAFYLCASSPRGDHGGDGYTFGSGTRLTVV.